These T cell receptor beta chains were read from a single sample in a study of neoadjuvant anti-PD-1 for oral cavity cancer. The table came from immunoSEQ multiplex PCR; TCRdb's copy has only in-frame clones and leaves some out. Among 15,000 to 20,000 clones listed, 67% were seen once. Sequenced material: PBMCs, taken before nivolumab (anti-PD-1) treatment. These receptors were obtained from a person aged 35-79 years with oral cavity squamous cell carcinoma. Both conserved end residues are part of each CDR3. Each record gives: clone size, CDR3 length, D gene, J gene, V gene, CDR3 DNA, CDR3 protein. D genes are given only for firm matches. Expanded clones get a size class; other rows say once, few or many, or leave the size out.

size: few
length: 14
D: -
J: TRBJ1-5
V: TRBV28
DNA: TGTGCCAGCAGTTTAAACCAGCACAATCAGCCCCAGCATTTT
CDR3: CASSLNQHNQPQHF

size: -
length: 14
D: TRBD1
J: TRBJ1-5
V: TRBV28
DNA: TGTGCCAGCAGCAGGGGGCTGAGCAATCAGCCCCAGCATTTT
CDR3: CASSRGLSNQPQHF

size: -
length: 15
D: -
J: TRBJ2-7
V: TRBV7-9
DNA: TGTGCCAGCAGCCTAGAGATGGGCTCTGACTACGAGCAGTACTTC
CDR3: CASSLEMGSDYEQYF

size: -
length: 14
D: -
J: TRBJ2-3
V: TRBV10-3
DNA: TGTGCCATCAGGGATAGCGGAGGAACAGATACGCAGTATTTT
CDR3: CAIRDSGGTDTQYF

size: -
length: 14
D: TRBD2
J: TRBJ2-1
V: TRBV7-9
DNA: TGTGCCAGCAGCCCAGGGACTAGCTGGAATGAGCAGTTCTTC
CDR3: CASSPGTSWNEQFF

size: -
length: 13
D: TRBD1
J: TRBJ2-7
V: TRBV25-1
DNA: TGTGCCAGCGTATGGACAGGGGTCTACGAGCAGTACTTC
CDR3: CASVWTGVYEQYF

size: -
length: 14
D: TRBD1
J: TRBJ2-7
V: TRBV29-1
DNA: TGCAGCGTGCCGGGACAGGGGAGACCCTACGAGCAGTACTTC
CDR3: CSVPGQGRPYEQYF

size: -
length: 16
D: TRBD2
J: TRBJ2-7
V: TRBV10-3
DNA: TGTGCCATCAGTGATCATACTAGCGGGAGGTCCTACGAGCAGTACTTC
CDR3: CAISDHTSGRSYEQYF

size: -
length: 12
D: -
J: TRBJ1-1
V: TRBV29-1
DNA: TGCAGCGCCCTCTGGGCGAACACTGAAGCTTTCTTT
CDR3: CSALWANTEAFF

size: few
length: 17
D: -
J: TRBJ2-1
V: TRBV15
DNA: TGTGCCACCAGCAGAGATGGGACGCCGAGCTCCTACAATGAGCAGTTCTTC
CDR3: CATSRDGTPSSYNEQFF